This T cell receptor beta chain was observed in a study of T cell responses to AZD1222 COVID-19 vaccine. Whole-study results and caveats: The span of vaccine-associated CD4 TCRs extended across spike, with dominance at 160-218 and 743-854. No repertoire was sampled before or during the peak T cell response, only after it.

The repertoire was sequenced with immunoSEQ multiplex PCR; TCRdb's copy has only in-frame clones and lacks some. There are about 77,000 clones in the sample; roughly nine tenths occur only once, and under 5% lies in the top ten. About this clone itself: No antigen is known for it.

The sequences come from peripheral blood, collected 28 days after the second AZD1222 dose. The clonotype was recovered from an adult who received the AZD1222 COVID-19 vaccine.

The CDR3: CASSPRGGNTGELFF. In DNA, the CDR3 is TGTGCCAGCAGCCCGCGGGGGGGGAACACCGGGGAGCTGTTTTTT. The V gene is TRBV6-4, the J gene TRBJ2-2; 9 bases line up with TRBD2. This CDR3 is 15 amino acids long. Germline V gene lookup returns CDR1 MRHNA and CDR2 SNTAGT. Germline trimming cut 6 bases from V and 1 base from J; bases unmatched to any gene: 3.